The TCR beta chain under discussion was sequenced for a study of cytomegalovirus exposure and HLA in healthy donors. Study findings and constraints: Whilst most TCR sequences proved rare, a subset of public TCRs occurred across many donors.

Donors were drawn from the approximately 120-subject validation cohort, separate from the roughly 700-subject first cohort. TCRdb's copy holds only in-frame clones and misses some; the assay was immunoSEQ multiplex PCR. Here the sample spans 200,000 to 250,000 clones, roughly 80% being singletons. J was trimmed by 2 bases and V by 5 bases; bases with no gene match: 7. The germline gives CDR1 SSHAT, CDR2 FNYEAQ (reference sequence). This CDR3 contains 15 residues. To note about this clone: Its antigen is as yet unknown.

This chain joins TRBV7-7 and TRBJ2-3, with TRBD1 matching over 7 bases. The clonotype comes from a young woman in good health and CMV-seronegative. Sequencing was performed on PBMCs. The CDR3 bases are TGTGCCAGCAGCGCGACAGGGTCCCACACAGATACGCAGTATTTT. It is translated as CASSATGSHTDTQYF.